The rows below give T cell receptor beta chains drawn from one sample of a study of Graves' ophthalmopathy and Graves' hyperthyroidism. TCRdb itself ran the multiplex PCR reads through MiXCR, one entry per CDR3 protein. The profile shows roughly 500,000 distinct CDR3 sequences, under 15% of them singletons. Source material: blood. These receptors came from a woman aged 25 to 39 with Graves' ophthalmopathy. Each CDR3 is given with its conserved first and last residue. A D gene is named only where the DNA matches it firmly. Some rows mark clone size as missing; the rest say once, few, many or name a class of expanded clone.

D,V,J,size,DNA,CDR3
.,TRBV24-1,TRBJ2-5,many,TGTGCCACCAGTGATTCCCCTCAGGGTTTGGAGACCCAGTACTTC,CATSDSPQGLETQYF
TRBD1,TRBV29-1,TRBJ2-7,.,TGCAGCGTTGAACAAAGGGGGGGACAGGGCATCTACGAGCAGTACTTC,CSVEQRGGQGIYEQYF
.,TRBV27,TRBJ1-2,many,TGTGCCAGCAGTTTAAGAGAGAACTATGGCTACACCTTC,CASSLRENYGYTF
TRBD1,TRBV12-3/TRBV12-4,TRBJ1-1,.,TGTGCCAGCAGTCCCTCTCCGGGACAGGGGGCCGTCACTGAAGCTTTCTTT,CASSPSPGQGAVTEAFF
.,TRBV6-5,TRBJ2-7,many,TGTGCCAGCAGTTACTCGGATAAGTCCTACGAGCAGTACTTC,CASSYSDKSYEQYF
.,TRBV6-5,TRBJ1-5,many,TGTGCCAGCAGTTTCCCCAGGGGAAGTGGGAGCAATCAGCCCCAGCATTTT,CASSFPRGSGSNQPQHF
.,TRBV28,TRBJ2-7,.,TGTGCCAGCAGTTCCGGGAAGGCTCCCTACGAGCAGTACTTC,CASSSGKAPYEQYF
.,TRBV12-3/TRBV12-4,TRBJ2-5,few,TGTGCCAGCAGGTCCGGCGGTTCGGAGACCCAGTACTTC,CASRSGGSETQYF
.,TRBV19,TRBJ1-1,many,TGTGCCAGTACAGAGAGAAGGGTAGCTTTCTTT,CASTERRVAFF
.,TRBV15,TRBJ1-1,many,TGTGCCACCAGCAGAGAACTACAGGGTGGCCCACTGCGGGCTTTCTTT,CATSRELQGGPLRAFF
.,TRBV10-3,TRBJ2-2,many,TGTGCCATCAAGCCGGGGCCGAACACCGGGGAGCTGTTTTTT,CAIKPGPNTGELFF
TRBD2,TRBV30,TRBJ2-5,many,TGTGCCTGGAGTGACTACGGGGGGGCGGTGAAGACCCAGTACTTC,CAWSDYGGAVKTQYF
TRBD1,TRBV20-1,TRBJ2-7,many,TGCAGTGCTAGAGGCGGTAGGACAGGGACCTACGAGCAGTACTTC,CSARGGRTGTYEQYF
TRBD2,TRBV18,TRBJ2-5,few,TGTGCCAGCTCACTTTTAGCGGGTAGCCAAGAGACCCAGTACTTC,CASSLLAGSQETQYF
TRBD2,TRBV24-1,TRBJ2-5,many,TGTGCCACCGGCCATCTAGCGGGAGGAGAGACCCAGTACTTC,CATGHLAGGETQYF
.,TRBV18,TRBJ1-2,many,TGTGCCAGCAGGGGGACGTACGATGGCTACACCTTC,CASRGTYDGYTF
TRBD2,TRBV12-3/TRBV12-4,TRBJ2-7,many,TGTGCCAGCAGTTTTTCACTTACTAGCGGGAGCTACGAGCAGTACTTC,CASSFSLTSGSYEQYF
TRBD1,TRBV6-5,TRBJ2-5,.,TGTGCCAGCAGTTACGACAGGGAGTCCCAAGAGACCCAGTACTTC,CASSYDRESQETQYF
TRBD2,TRBV2,TRBJ2-5,many,TGTGCCAGCAGTGAATGGACTAGCGGGCAAGAGACCCAGTACTTC,CASSEWTSGQETQYF
.,TRBV4-1,TRBJ2-5,few,TGCGCCAGCAGCCGTACACGCGGGGAGACCCAGTACTTC,CASSRTRGETQYF
.,TRBV5-1,TRBJ1-3,many,TGCGCCAGCAGCCCTCCGGAGGGATCAGTGGGAAACACCATATATTTT,CASSPPEGSVGNTIYF
.,TRBV25-1,TRBJ2-7,many,TGTGCCAGCAGCCCTTCGGGCCTTCACTACGAGCAGTACTTC,CASSPSGLHYEQYF
.,TRBV24-1,TRBJ1-1,many,TGTGCCACCAGTGATTGGACATTCACTGAAGCTTTCTTT,CATSDWTFTEAFF
.,TRBV28,TRBJ2-7,many,TGTGCCAGCAGTTTACACGACAACCTCTACGAGCAGTACTTC,CASSLHDNLYEQYF
TRBD2,TRBV5-4,TRBJ2-1,.,TGTGCCAGCAGCTTGCGGCTAGCGGGAGGCATCTCCTACAATGAGCAGTTCTTC,CASSLRLAGGISYNEQFF
.,TRBV4-1,TRBJ1-2,few,TGCGCCAGCAGCCAAGCTAGGACGGCTAACTATGGCTACACCTTC,CASSQARTANYGYTF
.,TRBV18,TRBJ1-1,many,TGTGCCAGCTCGAAAGAGGACACTGAAGCTTTCTTT,CASSKEDTEAFF
.,TRBV27,TRBJ1-2,many,TGTGCCAGCAGTTTAACGCAGGGTTTCTATGGCTACACCTTC,CASSLTQGFYGYTF
.,TRBV12-3/TRBV12-4,TRBJ1-1,many,TGTGCCAGCAGTTTATTTCGGGGAAACACTGAAGCTTTCTTT,CASSLFRGNTEAFF
TRBD1,TRBV19,TRBJ1-2,.,TGTGCCAGTGACGACAGGGGCCAGGGGCCTTATGGCTACACCTTC,CASDDRGQGPYGYTF
.,TRBV27,TRBJ1-1,few,TGTGCCAGCTTGGGGGAAGGGAACACTGAAGCTTTCTTT,CASLGEGNTEAFF
.,TRBV28,TRBJ1-5,many,TGTGCCAGCAGTGCAATTCCGGGCCACCAGGGTAATCAGCCCCAGCATTTT,CASSAIPGHQGNQPQHF
.,TRBV12-3/TRBV12-4,TRBJ2-5,.,TGTGCCAGCAGGCCGGGACATAGGGAGACCCAGTACTTC,CASRPGHRETQYF
.,TRBV19,TRBJ1-1,few,TGTGCCAGTAGCCATAGGGGGGAGGGCACTGAAGCTTTCTTT,CASSHRGEGTEAFF
TRBD1,TRBV7-2,TRBJ1-2,many,TGTGCCAGCAGCTCCGGGACAGGCCATTATGGCTACACCTTC,CASSSGTGHYGYTF
TRBD2,TRBV20-1,TRBJ2-2,few,TGCAGTGCTAGAGATCTTGAGCGGGAGGCCGGGGAGCTGTTTTTT,CSARDLEREAGELFF
.,TRBV20-1,TRBJ1-1,.,TGCAGTGCTAGAGACACAGGGATGGCTTTCTTT,CSARDTGMAFF
.,TRBV27,TRBJ1-6,many,TGTGCCAGCAGTCCAGACTTCTTTGACTCCTATAATTCACCCCTCCACTTT,CASSPDFFDSYNSPLHF
TRBD1,TRBV7-2,TRBJ1-2,.,TGTGCCAGCAGTCCTCGACAGGGGGTAGTCGGCTACACCTTC,CASSPRQGVVGYTF
.,TRBV12-3/TRBV12-4,TRBJ2-5,many,TGTGCCAGCAGTTTCTCGTTTTTTCAGACCCAGTACTTC,CASSFSFFQTQYF
TRBD1,TRBV20-1,TRBJ1-6,few,TGCAGTGCCCCTGACCGCCAGGGGGCTTATAATTCACCCCTCCACTTT,CSAPDRQGAYNSPLHF
TRBD1,TRBV6-4,TRBJ1-1,many,TGTGCCAGCAGCGGGAGACAGGGGGCAAGGTTGAACACTGAAGCTTTCTTT,CASSGRQGARLNTEAFF
TRBD1,TRBV6-5,TRBJ2-2,many,TGTGCCAGCAGTTACTCGGACAGGGGAACCGGGGAGCTGTTTTTT,CASSYSDRGTGELFF
.,TRBV20-1,TRBJ2-5,many,TGCAGTGCTAGCGTTCAAGAGACCCAGTACTTC,CSASVQETQYF
TRBD1,TRBV6-2/TRBV6-3,TRBJ1-2,many,TGTGCCAGCAGTTACTCCGGGACAGGGGCGTCCTGGGGCTATGGCTACACCTTC,CASSYSGTGASWGYGYTF
TRBD2,TRBV29-1,TRBJ2-5,many,TGCAGCGTTGGAGGGAGGGCCGGAGAGACCCAGTACTTC,CSVGGRAGETQYF
.,TRBV30,TRBJ1-5,many,TGTGCCTGGTGTTCCGGCGGGCACAGGAATCAGCCCCAGCATTTT,CAWCSGGHRNQPQHF
TRBD1,TRBV6-5,TRBJ1-6,many,TGTGCCAGCAGTTACGGTGGACAGGGCGAGACTTCACCCCTCCACTTT,CASSYGGQGETSPLHF
.,TRBV12-3/TRBV12-4,TRBJ2-7,many,TGTGCCAGCAGCTTAGGGAACTCCTACGAGCAGTACTTC,CASSLGNSYEQYF
.,TRBV29-1,TRBJ1-2,many,TGCAGCGTTGGCACCACCTATGGCTACACCTTC,CSVGTTYGYTF
.,TRBV6-1,TRBJ2-7,many,TGTGCCAGCAGTGAAGGGGTACGGGGGTTTCTCTACGAGCAGTACTTC,CASSEGVRGFLYEQYF
.,TRBV19,TRBJ1-1,many,TGTGCCAGTAGTATACAGCCGTTGAACACTGAAGCTTTCTTT,CASSIQPLNTEAFF
TRBD2,TRBV20-1,TRBJ2-2,many,TGCAGTGCTACAGGGACTAGCGGGGGGTACATGAACACCGGGGAGCTGTTTTTT,CSATGTSGGYMNTGELFF
TRBD2,TRBV3-1,TRBJ2-7,few,TGTGCCAGCAGCCAAGCAGCGGGAGGAGCCTACGAGCAGTACTTC,CASSQAAGGAYEQYF
.,TRBV7-3,TRBJ2-7,many,TGTGCCAGCAGCCTAAACCTGGGTTACGAGCAGTACTTC,CASSLNLGYEQYF
.,TRBV30,TRBJ1-1,few,TGTGCCTGGACCCAGGGTCGGACTGAAGCTTTCTTT,CAWTQGRTEAFF
.,TRBV6-1,TRBJ1-2,many,TGTGCCAGCTCCCGGGTGAACTATGGCTACACCTTC,CASSRVNYGYTF
.,TRBV20-1,TRBJ2-5,many,TGCAGTGCTAGAGCAGGACAGGGAGGGTTGGAGACCCAGTACTTC,CSARAGQGGLETQYF
.,TRBV12-3/TRBV12-4,TRBJ2-7,many,TGTGCCAGCAGTTTTATCGGGATCTACGAGCAGTACTTC,CASSFIGIYEQYF